Below are 26 T cell receptor beta chains sequenced from a single sample in a study of metastatic and nonmetastatic thyroid tumors. Through MiXCR, TCRdb re-clonotyped the PCR reads. The sample carries tens of thousands of clones, around 13% recorded once. Patients were all untreated before their thyroid surgery. The sample consisted of tumor tissue. The receptors shown here come from a female donor with papillary thyroid cancer or a benign thyroid nodule (not recorded which). Some clones in this sample may be carry-over from other donors' samples.

Concerning this clone itself: One end of the junction varies from germline; a read error may be responsible. The chain is built from TRBV6-1 and TRBJ1-4, with D perhaps TRBD1 (6 bases). The germline gives CDR1 MNHNS, CDR2 SASEGT. This CDR3 region has 14 residues. In DNA, the CDR3 is TGTGCCAAAACAGGGCGGGTAACTAATGAAGAACTGTTTTTT. It encodes CAKTGRVTNEELFF.

This clone was observed many times. This rearrangement joins TRBV27 to TRBJ1-5; TRBD1 agrees at 7 bases. CDR1 and CDR2 from the germline V gene are MNHEY and SMNVEV (reference sequence). With 3 bases clipped from V and 6 bases from J, the junction kept 5 bases outside the gene matches. The CDR3 length is 14 residues. The CDR3 sequence is CASSFSGGAQPQHF. In DNA, the CDR3 is TGTGCCAGCAGTTTTTCAGGGGGAGCTCAGCCCCAGCATTTT.

This clone was seen at least ten times. The gene calls are TRBV5-8 and TRBJ1-5; D not resolved. V lost 1 base and J lost 0, with 8 bases in between. CDR1 is SGHTS and CDR2 is YDEGEE in the germline V gene. The CDR3 length is 15 residues. The CDR3 bases are TGTGCCAGCAGCTTGTACAGATATAGCAATCAGCCCCAGCATTTT. Residues: CASSLYRYSNQPQHF.

This clone has more than one count but fewer than ten. V usage is TRBV12-3 or TRBV12-4 and J usage is TRBJ1-3; no clear D gene. Trimming took 2 bases from V and 0 from J, leaving 8 bases between them. This CDR3 comprises 15 residues. CDR3 in DNA: TGTGCCAGCAGTTTACTAGGGAGCTCTGGAAACACCATATATTTT. Protein product: CASSLLGSSGNTIYF.

This clone was observed a single time. A much bigger clone sits one base away, suggesting this may be a read error. V is TRBV5-6 and J is TRBJ2-5, with 8 bases lining up with TRBD1. The CDR3 totals 14 residues. The V segment lost 0 bases and the J segment 8 bases; nucleotides outside the gene matches: 6. Looked up from germline, CDR1 is SGHDT and CDR2 is YYEEEE. The CDR3 DNA reads as TGTGCCAGCAGCTTGGGACAGGGGAAGGATACCCAGTACTTC. It is translated as CASSLGQGKDTQYF. Drawing the rest from reference TRBV5-6 and TRBJ2-5, the complete variable domain is DAGVTQSPTHLIKTRGQQVTLRCSPKSGHDTVSWYQQALGQGPQFIFQYYEEEERQRGNFPDRFSGHQFPNYSSELNVNALLLGDSALYLCASSLGQGKDTQYFGPGTRLLVL.

This clone was detected many times. V is TRBV25-1 and J is TRBJ1-2; TRBD1 might be the D (5 bases). The CDR3 runs to 14 residues. The ends were cut back, 3 bases at V and 0 bases at J, with 8 bases in the middle. CDR1 MGHDK and CDR2 SYGVNS come from the germline V gene. CDR3 DNA: TGTGCCAGCAGTGATTCGGGGCCTAACTATGGCTACACCTTC. Its protein is CASSDSGPNYGYTF.

The sample holds many counts of this clone. The CDR3 loop is CSTRTGNTDTQYF. The CDR3 region has the DNA TGCAGCACCCGGACAGGCAACACAGATACGCAGTATTTT. The rearrangement links TRBV29-1 to TRBJ2-3; 7 bases match TRBD1. In germline, CDR1 is SQVTM, CDR2 ANQGSEA. This CDR3 region has 13 residues. V shed 8 bases, J shed 2 bases, and the junction held 7 bases outside the gene matches.

This clone was seen ten or more times. The chain links TRBV28 to TRBJ2-7; D not resolved. This CDR3 comprises 14 residues. Trimming shortened V by 4 bases and J by 4 bases, and 14 bases separated the two germline ends. Germline CDR1 MDHEN, CDR2 SYDVKM. The DNA for the CDR3 is TGTGCCAGCAGTTCCGCCACATTTGGATACGAGCAGTACTTC. Encoded protein: CASSSATFGYEQYF.

A few counts support this clone. A read error may produce the germline difference seen at one junction end. The chain is built from TRBV6-6 and TRBJ1-2; TRBD1 aligns across 7 bases. Germline CDR1 and CDR2: MNHNY and SVGAGI (reference sequence). The CDR3 extends over 17 amino acids. CDR3 sequence: CASSYSPTTGEVYGYAF. CDR3 coding DNA: TGTGCCAGTAGTTACTCTCCGACTACAGGGGAGGTATACGGCTACGCCTTC.

This clone has only a few counts. The chain couples TRBV5-4 to TRBJ2-3; 11 nucleotides agree with TRBD2. J was trimmed by 3 bases and V by 4 bases; bases with no gene match: 4. Germline loops: CDR1 SGHNT, CDR2 YYREEE (reference sequence). CDR3 length: 15 amino acids. The CDR3 bases are TGTGCCAGCAGCAAGACTAGCGGGACGACAGATACGCAGTATTTT. Its protein is CASSKTSGTTDTQYF.

This clone was seen many times. The genes are TRBV15 and TRBJ2-7, with D possibly matching TRBD2 (5 bases). CDR3 length: 13 residues. The germline V gene encodes CDR1 LNHNV and CDR2 YYDKDF (reference sequence). The V end lost 0 bases, the J end lost 6 bases, and 9 bases lay between the germline ends. The CDR3 region is CATSRDLGSEQYF. The CDR3 nucleotides read TGTGCCACCAGCAGAGATCTAGGGAGCGAGCAGTACTTC.

At least ten counts were recorded for this clone. The chain links TRBV30 to TRBJ2-2; D possibly corresponds to TRBD1 (6 bases). From germline, CDR1 is GTSNPN and CDR2 SVGIG (reference sequence). Between the trimmed V and J ends, which lost 3 bases and 5 bases, there was a span of 13 bases. The CDR3 loop spans 14 amino acids. CDR3 sequence reads: CAWRRVRGTGELFF. For the CDR3, the DNA is TGTGCCTGGAGAAGAGTAAGGGGGACCGGGGAGCTGTTTTTT. The full variable domain, completed using reference TRBV30 and TRBJ2-2, is SQTIHQWPATLVQPVGSPLSLECTVEGTSNPNLYWYRQAAGRGLQLLFYSVGIGQISSEVPQNLSASRPQDRQFILSSKKLLLSDSGFYLCAWRRVRGTGELFFGEGSRLTVL.

The chain uses TRBV12-3 or TRBV12-4 and TRBJ2-1; 8 bases agree with TRBD2. V dropped 11 bases and J dropped 2; count of bases not matched to a gene: 11. The CDR3 is made up of 15 amino acids. The CDR3, as DNA: TGTGCCGGCATTTTAACAGCGGGAGCCTACAATGAGCAGTTCTTC. Amino acids: CAGILTAGAYNEQFF.

The sample holds many counts of this clone. The chain is built from TRBV27 and TRBJ2-6; possibly TRBD2 for D (6 bases). V was clipped by 7 bases and J by 2 bases, with 18 bases between them. The germline V gene encodes CDR1 MNHEY and CDR2 SMNVEV (reference sequence). The CDR3 covers 17 residues. CDR3 amino acids: CASTFGGNPPGANVLTF. In nucleotides, the CDR3 is TGTGCCAGCACCTTCGGAGGGAACCCCCCTGGGGCCAACGTCCTGACTTTC.

This clone was observed at least ten times. This sample also contains other DNA sequences that code for the same CDR3. The chain carries TRBV28 and TRBJ1-1; the D gene is possibly TRBD1 (5 bases). Trimming left V 4 bases short and J 2 bases short, with 8 bases between. The CDR3 has 13 amino acids. Germline-derived CDR1 and CDR2 are MDHEN and SYDVKM. CDR3 sequence reads: CASSSTDNTEAFF. CDR3 DNA sequence: TGTGCCAGCAGTTCGACAGATAACACTGAAGCTTTCTTT. Looking up the rest from reference TRBV28 and TRBJ1-1 gives the full variable domain: DVKVTQSSRYLVKRTGEKVFLECVQDMDHENMFWYRQDPGLGLRLIYFSYDVKMKEKGDIPEGYSVSREKKERFSLILESASTNQTSMYLCASSSTDNTEAFFGQGTRLTVV.

This clone was observed at least ten times. V gene TRBV20-1 combines with J gene TRBJ1-5; D call uncertain. The CDR3 runs to 15 residues. Per germline, CDR1 DFQATT and CDR2 SNEGSKA (reference sequence). V lost 1 base, J lost 5 bases, and 15 bases lay in between. CDR3 loop: CSARVLGHDDQPQHF. CDR3 DNA: TGCAGTGCTAGAGTCTTGGGTCATGACGATCAGCCCCAGCATTTT.

In its sample, this clone was seen many times. Other nucleotide sequences in the sample specify the same CDR3. The chain employs TRBV11-2 and TRBJ2-3; 10 bases align to TRBD2. Germline V lookup: CDR1 SGHAT, CDR2 FQNNGV. Trimming removed 3 bases from V and 2 bases from J; junction bases left unmatched: 8. The CDR3 covers 17 residues. CDR3 protein: CASSFLTSGSPTDTQYF. DNA of the CDR3: TGTGCCAGCAGCTTCCTGACTAGCGGGTCACCCACAGATACGCAGTATTTT.

In its sample, this clone was seen a few times. This may be a read error: a much more frequent sequence differs by one nucleotide. The CDR3 spells CASTLSCSAEAFF. The CDR3 DNA reads TGTGCCAGCACATTATCGTGTAGCGCTGAAGCTTTCTTT. The chain links TRBV12-3 or TRBV12-4 to TRBJ1-1; D unresolved. The length of the CDR3 is 13 residues. Trimming left V 7 bases short and J 6 bases short, with 15 bases between.

A few counts support this clone. The J gene is TRBJ1-4, the V gene TRBV2, with 8 bases lining up with TRBD1. After removal of 10 bases from V and 8 bases from J, the junction contained 9 bases not matched to a gene. The germline V gene has CDR1 SNHLY and CDR2 FYNNEI. The CDR3 loop spans 13 amino acids. The chain's CDR3 is CATTGGRAEKLFF. Written as DNA, the CDR3 is TGTGCCACTACAGGGGGGCGGGCGGAAAAACTGTTTTTT. Full variable domain (outside the CDR3, taken from reference TRBV2 and TRBJ1-4): EPEVTQTPSHQVTQMGQEVILRCVPISNHLYFYWYRQILGQKVEFLVSFYNNEISEKSEIFDDQFSVERPDGSNFTLKIRSTKLEDSAMYFCATTGGRAEKLFFGSGTQLSVL.

This clone has a handful of counts. The CDR3 nucleotides are TGTGCCACCAGCAGAGAAACAGGGGGCACTGAAGCTTTCTTT. It yields the protein CATSRETGGTEAFF. V usage is TRBV15 and J usage is TRBJ1-1; 8 bases map to TRBD1. Germline V CDR1 and CDR2: LNHNV, YYDKDF (reference sequence). CDR3 length equals 14 residues. V lost 0 bases to trimming and J lost 4 bases; unmatched junction nucleotides: 1.

This clone has at least ten counts. The chain uses TRBV7-9 and TRBJ2-2; possible D gene TRBD2, 6 bases. Germline assignment: CDR1 SEHNR and CDR2 FQNEAQ (reference sequence). The CDR3 sequence is 14 residues long. The ends were cut back, 5 bases at V and 6 bases at J, with 13 bases in the middle. DNA for the CDR3: TGTGCCAGCAGCCCAGGGACTCCCTCCGGGGAGCTGTTTTTT. It yields the protein CASSPGTPSGELFF. Combining the CDR3 with reference TRBV7-9 and TRBJ2-2 gives the whole variable domain DTGVSQNPRHKITKRGQNVTFRCDPISEHNRLYWYRQTLGQGPEFLTYFQNEAQLEKSRLLSDRFSAERPKGSFSTLEIQRTEQGDSAMYLCASSPGTPSGELFFGEGSRLTVL.

This clone appeared many times. V gene TRBV20-1 combines with J gene TRBJ2-7; weak D call: TRBD1 (5 bases). CDR3 size: 11 residues. CDR1 DFQATT and CDR2 SNEGSKA come from the germline V gene (reference sequence). CDR3 nucleotides: TGCGTAGGCAGGGAAGACTACGAGCAGTACTTC. Translation gives CVGREDYEQYF.

This clone has just a few counts. A much larger clone is a single base away; this may be a read error. The rearrangement links TRBV3-1 to TRBJ1-1; D gene unclear. Trimming stripped 1 base from V and 10 bases from J, with 16 bases between. Germline loops: CDR1 LGHDT, CDR2 YNNKEL (reference sequence). The CDR3 is made up of 14 amino acids. Written as DNA, the CDR3 is TGTGCCAGCAGCCAAGTTGAAAGGGCTTCGTTAGCTTTCTTT. Translating it yields CASSQVERASLAFF.

This clone was seen at least ten times. The chain recombines TRBV9 with TRBJ2-3; D gene uncertain. Trimming stripped 0 bases from V and 0 bases from J, with 11 bases between. Germline V gives CDR1 SGDLS, CDR2 YYNGEE. This CDR3 has 16 amino acids. CDR3 sequence: CASSVGASSSTDTQYF. Written as DNA, the CDR3 is TGTGCCAGCAGCGTAGGTGCTTCTTCTAGCACAGATACGCAGTATTTT.

Details on this clone: A read error may be the cause here, since a much bigger clone is one base away. The V gene is TRBV5-1, the J gene TRBJ1-4; D is undetermined. The CDR3 is 13 residues long. Looked up from germline, CDR1 is SGHRS and CDR2 is YFSETQ. V was cut by 0 bases and J by 7 bases, with 7 bases left in between. The CDR3 spells CASSLVTGEKLFF. The CDR3 bases are TGCGCCAGCAGCTTGGTTACGGGTGAAAAACTGTTTTTT.

Notes on this clone: This could be a read error, since a much larger clone is one nucleotide away. The V call is TRBV7-9, the J call TRBJ2-2; perhaps TRBD2 as D (5 bases). The V gene's germline CDR1 is SEHNR and CDR2 FQNEAQ (reference sequence). This CDR3 is 14 amino acids long. The DNA for the CDR3 is TGTGCCAGCAGCTTTTCTCTGGTCACCGGGGAGCTGCTTTTT. As protein: CASSFSLVTGELLF.